These T cell receptor beta chains were read from a single sample in a study of shared clonotypes between healthy human individuals. Data came from immunoSEQ multiplex PCR; TCRdb stores just in-frame clones and leaves some out. The sample lists 800,000 to 1,200,000 clones, around 78% occurring once. Sequencing was done on a sample of memory CD4+ T cells from PBMCs. Receptors were obtained from a man younger than 35 in good health. Some clones in this sample may be carry-over from other donors' samples. The CDR3 runs from the conserved cysteine through the conserved F or W. A D gene is named only where the DNA matches it firmly. Clone size is not always given. Where it is, it says once, few, many or a class for expanded clones.

clone_size	d_call	j_call	v_call	cdr3_nt	cdr3_aa
few	.	TRBJ2-1	TRBV6-5	TGTGCCAGCAGCCTTCGACTGGGAGCCGATGAGCAGTTCTTC	CASSLRLGADEQFF
.	TRBD1	TRBJ1-5	TRBV5-1	TGCGCCAGCAGCTCGACAGGGGGCCTGAATCAGCCCCAGCATTTT	CASSSTGGLNQPQHF
.	.	TRBJ2-2	TRBV13	TGTGCCAGCAGGAGAGGGGGGACAAGGAACACCGGGGAGCTGTTTTTT	CASRRGGTRNTGELFF
once	.	TRBJ1-1	TRBV15	TGTGCCACCAGCAGAGGGGACGGTTTTGCCACTGAAGCTTTCTTT	CATSRGDGFATEAFF
.	.	TRBJ1-1	TRBV7-9	TGTGCCAGCAGCTTTGGGCGGGGCAACACTGAAGCTTTCTTT	CASSFGRGNTEAFF
.	.	TRBJ2-5	TRBV21-1	TGTGCCAGCAGCAATCGGGTGGTTTGGCAAGAGACCCAGTACTTC	CASSNRVVWQETQYF
.	.	TRBJ1-2	TRBV27	TGTGCCAGCAGTTTTAGAGCAAACTATGGCTACACCTTC	CASSFRANYGYTF
.	TRBD2	TRBJ2-3	TRBV5-1	TGCGCCAGCAGCCGAGGACTAGCGGGAGATACGCAGTATTTT	CASSRGLAGDTQYF
.	.	TRBJ1-5	TRBV7-3	TGTGCCAGCAGCATCTACTCGAGGGGCTATAGCAATCAGCCCCAGCATTTT	CASSIYSRGYSNQPQHF
.	.	TRBJ1-2	TRBV4-3	TGCGCCAGCAGCCAAGATAGGGAGGCCAGGGGCGGTGGCTACACCTTC	CASSQDREARGGGYTF
.	.	TRBJ1-1	TRBV19	TGTGCCAGTAGTATGGATCAGGGGTGGAAGAACACTGAAGCTTTCTTT	CASSMDQGWKNTEAFF
.	TRBD2	TRBJ2-7	TRBV5-5	TGTGCCAGCAGGGCGAGCGGGGGACCTGCCTACGAGCAGTACTTC	CASRASGGPAYEQYF
many	.	TRBJ1-3	TRBV18	TGTGCCAGCTCACCACTCGCCGCCGGCCTCTCTGGAAACACCATATATTTT	CASSPLAAGLSGNTIYF
.	.	TRBJ1-1	TRBV7-8	TGTGCCAGCAGCTTAAGGGGGGACACTGAAGCTTTCTTT	CASSLRGDTEAFF
.	.	TRBJ2-1	TRBV4-1	TGCGCCAGCAGCCAAGATCTTGATGAGCAGTTCTTC	CASSQDLDEQFF
.	.	TRBJ1-3	TRBV10-1	TGCGCCAGCAGTTCCCGGACAGACTCTGGAAACACCATATATTTT	CASSSRTDSGNTIYF
.	.	TRBJ1-4	TRBV28	TGTGCCAGCAGTCTGGGGGGGGGCGCGGGCATTGAAAAACTGTTTTTT	CASSLGGGAGIEKLFF
.	.	TRBJ2-7	TRBV4-1	TGCGCCAGCAGCCCCGCCGGGGGGCCTTCCTACGAGCAGTACTTC	CASSPAGGPSYEQYF
.	.	TRBJ1-4	TRBV6-5	TGTGCCAGCAGTTACCTGGCGGGGGGCGACGAAAAACTGTTTTTT	CASSYLAGGDEKLFF
once	.	TRBJ2-2	TRBV25-1	TGTGCCAGCAGTGAGGTTGGTCAGGGCACCGGGGAGCTGTTTTTT	CASSEVGQGTGELFF
.	.	TRBJ2-6	TRBV6-5	TGTGCCAGCAGTCTAAGACCTGGGGCCAACGTCCTGACTTTC	CASSLRPGANVLTF
.	.	TRBJ2-7	TRBV2	TGTGCCAGCAAAATCGAGGGCGACGAGCAGTACTTC	CASKIEGDEQYF
few	.	TRBJ2-6	TRBV5-4	TGTGCCAGCAGCCCTTCCGTTGGACCCTCTGGGGCCAACGTCCTGACTTTC	CASSPSVGPSGANVLTF
few	TRBD1	TRBJ1-4	TRBV7-6	TGTGCCAGCAGCCGGACAGGGGCAACTAATGAAAAACTGTTTTTT	CASSRTGATNEKLFF
many	TRBD2	TRBJ2-2	TRBV6-6	TGTGCCAGCAGACCCCTAGCGGGAGGCACCGGGGAGCTGTTTTTT	CASRPLAGGTGELFF
.	TRBD1	TRBJ1-4	TRBV19	TGTGCCAGTAGTAGCTGGACAGGGGAAGGTGAAAAACTGTTTTTT	CASSSWTGEGEKLFF
few	.	TRBJ1-1	TRBV7-2	TGTGCCAGCAGCCTTTTGTTGGGGACTGAAGCTTTCTTT	CASSLLLGTEAFF
.	.	TRBJ1-5	TRBV28	TGTGCCAGCAGTCCCTGGGACGCGAAGGATCAGCCCCAGCATTTT	CASSPWDAKDQPQHF
.	.	TRBJ1-1	TRBV7-3	TGTGCCAGCAGCTTACAGGCAGGGGCTGAAGCTTTCTTT	CASSLQAGAEAFF
.	TRBD1	TRBJ2-5	TRBV5-1	TGCGCCAGCAATAATCCAGGGGGCGGAGAGACCCAGTACTTC	CASNNPGGGETQYF
.	.	TRBJ2-3	TRBV27	TGTGCCAGCAGTTTATCGACGGCTAGCGCGCAGTATTTT	CASSLSTASAQYF
.	.	TRBJ2-7	TRBV7-6	TGTGCCATTCCGGTGGGCTACGAGCAGTACTTC	CAIPVGYEQYF
.	.	TRBJ2-1	TRBV29-1	TGCAACGTTGAAGAATCGAGGAGCGGAGGGGGACAGTTCTTC	CNVEESRSGGGQFF
.	.	TRBJ2-1	TRBV27	TGTGCCAGCAGTCCTCGGACCTTCAATGAGCAGTTCTTC	CASSPRTFNEQFF
few	TRBD1	TRBJ1-2	TRBV5-4	TGTGCCAGCAGGCTAGCAGGGGGAGATGGCTACACCTTC	CASRLAGGDGYTF
once	TRBD1	TRBJ1-2	TRBV6-5	TGTGCCAGCAGTTCGACAGGGCTCCTCAACTATGGCTACACCTTC	CASSSTGLLNYGYTF
once	.	TRBJ1-2	TRBV19	TGTGCCAGTAGCAGGAGGGCCTCTAACTATGGCTACACCTTC	CASSRRASNYGYTF
.	.	TRBJ2-2	TRBV4-3	TGCGCCAGCAGCCAAGCGTACGGGGGGAACACCGGGGAGCTGTTTTTT	CASSQAYGGNTGELFF
few	.	TRBJ1-2	TRBV19	TGTGCCAGTAGTCAGGGAGGCTATGGCTACACCTTC	CASSQGGYGYTF
.	.	TRBJ2-3	TRBV30	TGTGCCTGGAGTGTGGGGGGAAGCACAGATACGCAGTATTTT	CAWSVGGSTDTQYF
.	.	TRBJ2-2	TRBV27	TGTGCCAGCAGTTTATCCTGGGGTCTGAGCACCGGGGAGCTGTTTTTT	CASSLSWGLSTGELFF
once	.	TRBJ2-7	TRBV21-1	TGTGCCAGCAGCTCCCTCGGGAGGGCTAGCGGGGGCTCCTACGAGCAGTACTTC	CASSSLGRASGGSYEQYF
.	.	TRBJ1-4	TRBV11-2	TGTGCCAGCAGCTTAGCCGGGACGGGGGGTGAAAAACTGTTTTTT	CASSLAGTGGEKLFF
.	.	TRBJ1-1	TRBV30	TGTGCCTGGATCACACTTCGGGATAGGGCGAACACTGAAGCTTTCTTT	CAWITLRDRANTEAFF
.	.	TRBJ1-1	TRBV5-1	TGCGCCAGCAGCTTGGGTGAGGGGAACACTGAAGCTTTCTTT	CASSLGEGNTEAFF
.	.	TRBJ2-1	TRBV2	TGTGCCAGCAGTGAAGACCTCGGGGATGAGCAGTTCTTC	CASSEDLGDEQFF